This T cell receptor (beta chain) was identified during a study of blood T cell repertoires in COVID-19. Turning to the study itself: Sources were T cells, B-cell-depleted T cells, or PBMCs; the material itself was cDNA or gDNA.

Authors' data handling: Cell counts per sample came from amplifying reference gene primers. TCRdb keeps only in-frame clones here, not all; method: immunoSEQ multiplex PCR. The V and J calls and clone size come from that table; D and trimming were worked out from the DNA. The sample has more than 200,000 clones, over 85% seen once; the top ten hold less than 4%. Enrollees, about 18 to 100 years old, lived in 20 to 25 US areas. With 3 bases removed from V and 4 bases from J, the gap between germline ends came to 12 bases. Germline V gene sequence: CDR1 MNHEY, CDR2 SMNVEV (reference sequence). The CDR3 consists of 14 residues.

The rearrangement uses TRBV27 and TRBJ1-1; tentatively, D is TRBD1 (6 bases). This receptor was taken from a woman in her twenties or thirties with acute COVID-19. Sequencing input: PBMCs or T cells enriched from blood (not recorded which). The CDR3 region is CASSLTTGGTEAFF. The CDR3 DNA is TGTGCCAGCAGTTTGACGACAGGCGGCACTGAAGCTTTCTTT.